Each of the 20 T cell receptor beta chains below was sequenced from the same sample in a study of shared clonotypes between healthy human individuals. Some clones are missing from TCRdb's copy, which holds only in-frame ones; the method was immunoSEQ multiplex PCR. This sample has roughly 2 million clones, with almost 96% found just once. Sequencing used naive CD4+ T cells sorted from blood. Subset: CD45RA+ positively selected. All receptors come from a man younger than 35 in good health.

The chain recombines TRBV6-5 with TRBJ1-1, with 12 positions matching TRBD1. The V gene end was trimmed by 5 bases and the J gene end by 1 base; junction bases not matched to a gene: 2. Germline V gene lookup returns CDR1 MNHEY and CDR2 SVGAGI. The CDR3 runs 15 residues. The CDR3 nucleotides read TGTGCCAGCAGTAGGGGACAGGGGGCGAACACTGAAGCTTTCTTT. Protein: CASSRGQGANTEAFF.

The genes are TRBV5-4 and TRBJ2-2, with 8 bases that match TRBD2. The J segment lost 1 base and the V segment lost 0 bases, leaving 2 bases of the junction unmatched. The CDR3 runs 16 residues. From germline, CDR1 is SGHNT and CDR2 YYREEE (reference sequence). This CDR3 is CASSLALAGNTGELFF. The CDR3 DNA is TGTGCCAGCAGCTTGGCCCTAGCGGGGAACACCGGGGAGCTGTTTTTT.

J is TRBJ2-7 and V is TRBV5-6; D is tentatively TRBD1 or TRBD2 (6 bases each). The CDR3 is made up of 15 amino acids. Trimming removed 4 bases at V and 2 bases at J, with 16 bases between. Germline CDR1 SGHDT, CDR2 YYEEEE. The CDR3 DNA reads TGTGCCAGCAGCCCGACAGGAGGGGAAACCTACGAGCAGTACTTC. It encodes CASSPTGGETYEQYF. Drawing the rest from reference TRBV5-6 and TRBJ2-7, the complete variable domain is DAGVTQSPTHLIKTRGQQVTLRCSPKSGHDTVSWYQQALGQGPQFIFQYYEEEERQRGNFPDRFSGHQFPNYSSELNVNALLLGDSALYLCASSPTGGETYEQYFGPGTRLTVT.

The V call is TRBV6-5, the J call TRBJ1-2; D is possibly TRBD1 (6 bases). V was shortened by 6 bases and J by 4 bases, with 18 bases between the two germline ends. Germline CDR1 and CDR2: MNHEY and SVGAGI. There are 15 residues in the CDR3. The CDR3 coding sequence is TGTGCCAGCAGGACTGGGGGGGCTTATACCTATGGCTACACCTTC. Its translation: CASRTGGAYTYGYTF.

This chain uses TRBV10-1 with TRBJ2-1; no definite D call. V lost 0 bases to trimming and J lost 10 bases, with 7 bases between them. The CDR3 sequence is 12 residues long. Per germline, CDR1 WNHNN and CDR2 SYGVQD (reference sequence). Written as DNA, the CDR3 is TGCGCCAGCAGTGAGTCAGGGCGGGAGCAGTTCTTC. This sequence encodes CASSESGREQFF.

The V and J genes are TRBV10-3 and TRBJ2-3; possibly TRBD2 for D (5 bases). The CDR3 loop spans 13 amino acids. V was trimmed by 8 bases and J by 4 bases, leaving 13 bases between them. Germline CDR1 reads ENHRY; CDR2 reads SYGVKD. The CDR3: CAIRREGPDTQYF. As DNA, the CDR3 is TGTGCCATCCGCCGGGAAGGGCCAGATACGCAGTATTTT.

The rearrangement links TRBV7-9 to TRBJ1-5; no firm D call. The V gene lost 7 bases and the J gene lost 4 bases, with 14 bases spanning the gap. This CDR3 is built from 14 residues. Germline lookup yields CDR1 SEHNR and CDR2 FQNEAQ (reference sequence). The CDR3 is CASTSSGRNQPQHF. The CDR3 DNA reads TGTGCCAGCACCTCATCGGGGAGGAATCAGCCCCAGCATTTT. Together with reference TRBV7-9 and TRBJ1-5, the CDR3 gives the full variable domain: DTGVSQNPRHKITKRGQNVTFRCDPISEHNRLYWYRQTLGQGPEFLTYFQNEAQLEKSRLLSDRFSAERPKGSFSTLEIQRTEQGDSAMYLCASTSSGRNQPQHFGDGTRLSIL.

V usage is TRBV6-6 and J usage is TRBJ2-7; the match to TRBD2 covers 13 bases. Losses at the gene ends were 9 bases for V and 2 bases for J; bases not matched to a gene: 7. CDR1 and CDR2 (germline): MNHNY, SVGAGI (reference sequence). This CDR3 spans 15 amino acids. CDR3: CASREGLAGPYEQYF. The CDR3, as DNA: TGTGCCAGTAGAGAGGGACTAGCGGGACCCTACGAGCAGTACTTC.

V usage is TRBV9 and J usage is TRBJ1-1, with 7 bases that match TRBD1. CDR3 size: 15 residues. CDR1 is SGDLS and CDR2 is YYNGEE in the germline V gene. V lost 0 bases to trimming and J lost 4 bases; unmatched junction nucleotides: 6. The CDR3 region is CASSVAEGATTEAFF. The CDR3 DNA reads TGTGCCAGCAGCGTAGCGGAGGGGGCGACCACTGAAGCTTTCTTT.

The chain uses TRBV18 and TRBJ1-4; D unclear. Germline V gives CDR1 KGHSH, CDR2 LQKENI. The CDR3 sequence is 15 residues long. V was pared by 6 bases and J by 8 bases, with 19 bases between. DNA of the CDR3: TGTGCCAGCTCGCCCTCGGGTGGACTGATAGAAAAACTGTTTTTT. Its protein is CASSPSGGLIEKLFF.

The chain uses TRBV4-2 and TRBJ2-7, with D perhaps given as TRBD1 or TRBD2 (7 bases each). The germline CDR1 and CDR2 sequences are LGHNA and YNFKEQ. V shed 2 bases and J shed 6 bases, with 26 bases lying between them. CDR3 length: 18 residues. The CDR3 sequence is CASSQYTWTGRGAGEQYF. As DNA, the CDR3 is TGTGCCAGCAGCCAATACACCTGGACAGGTCGGGGGGCAGGCGAGCAGTACTTC.

This clone was seen only once. The V gene is TRBV6-5, the J gene TRBJ2-5, with TRBD2 as a possible D gene (5 bases). V lost 6 bases and J lost 10, with 12 bases in between. The germline V gene encodes CDR1 MNHEY and CDR2 SVGAGI. The CDR3 is made up of 11 amino acids. The CDR3 loop reads CASRGVRDQYF. CDR3 DNA: TGTGCCAGCAGGGGAGTCCGGGACCAGTACTTC.

The chain has TRBV5-5 and TRBJ1-2; TRBD1 matches at 8 bases. The CDR3 sequence is 15 residues long. Germline CDR1 reads SGHKS; CDR2 reads YYEKEE (reference sequence). V lost 5 bases and J lost 0; bases outside the gene matches: 6. CDR3 loop: CASSTDRGPNYGYTF. CDR3 DNA: TGTGCCAGCAGTACAGACAGGGGACCTAACTATGGCTACACCTTC.

The chain combines TRBV7-2 with TRBJ2-1; unclear D gene. The CDR3 loop spans 15 amino acids. V lost 3 bases to trimming and J lost 0 bases, with 9 bases between them. CDR1 and CDR2 from the germline V gene are SGHTA and FQGNSA. CDR3 in DNA: TGTGCCAGCAGCTTCGCGCGGATCTCCTACAATGAGCAGTTCTTC. Protein product: CASSFARISYNEQFF.

The chain links TRBV7-2 to TRBJ1-5; no reliable D call. Deletions cut 1 base from V and 1 base from J, with 5 bases between. The CDR3 has 14 amino acids. Germline values: CDR1 SGHTA, CDR2 FQGNSA. The CDR3 protein is CASSLGRSNQPQHF. CDR3 DNA: TGTGCCAGCAGCTTAGGACGCAGCAATCAGCCCCAGCATTTT.

V usage is TRBV11-2 and J usage is TRBJ1-6, with D uncertain. Per the germline V gene, CDR1 is SGHAT and CDR2 is FQNNGV. The CDR3 runs to 11 residues. V lost 5 bases, J lost 5 bases, and 1 base lay in between. The CDR3 loop is CASSNNSPLHF. CDR3 DNA sequence: TGTGCCAGCAGCAATAATTCACCCCTCCACTTT.

This clone came up once. The CDR3 reads CASSWGQTAGELFF. DNA for the CDR3: TGCGCCAGCAGCTGGGGACAGACGGCCGGGGAGCTGTTTTTT. The chain combines TRBV5-1 with TRBJ2-2, with TRBD1 identical over 7 bases. The CDR3 is 14 residues long. V trimming: 3 bases; J trimming: 6 bases; junction bases outside the gene matches: 5. Per germline, CDR1 SGHRS and CDR2 YFSETQ. The whole variable domain, filled in from reference TRBV5-1 and TRBJ2-2, reads KAGVTQTPRYLIKTRGQQVTLSCSPISGHRSVSWYQQTPGQGLQFLFEYFSETQRNKGNFPGRFSGRQFSNSRSEMNVSTLELGDSALYLCASSWGQTAGELFFGEGSRLTVL.

Remarks on this clone: Other DNA sequences in the sample encode the same CDR3. CDR3 bases: TGTGCCAGCAGTTCCGGGACTAAAGAGACCCAGTACTTC. Protein: CASSSGTKETQYF. The chain uses TRBV7-2 and TRBJ2-5; the match to TRBD2 covers 7 bases. With 6 bases clipped from V and 3 bases from J, the junction kept 4 bases outside the gene matches. This CDR3 is 13 amino acids long. CDR1 is SGHTA and CDR2 is FQGNSA in the germline V gene.

The chain links TRBV10-3 to TRBJ2-3; the D call may be TRBD1 or TRBD2 (5 bases each). Trimming took off 6 bases at V and 0 bases at J, with 16 bases between the two ends. In germline, CDR1 is ENHRY, CDR2 SYGVKD. The length of the CDR3 is 16 residues. The DNA for the CDR3 is TGTGCCATCAGCAACGCCGGGACCTCTAGCACAGATACGCAGTATTTT. This encodes CAISNAGTSSTDTQYF.

Comments on this clone: Additional DNA sequences in this sample encode the identical CDR3. The rearrangement uses TRBV7-2 and TRBJ2-7; 7 bases map to TRBD2. The CDR3 is 15 amino acids. Trimming removed 5 bases from V and 1 base from J; junction bases left unmatched: 8. CDR1 is SGHTA, CDR2 FQGNSA, per germline. The CDR3, as DNA: TGTGCCAGCAGCCCTGGGGGAGGGAGTTCCTACGAGCAGTACTTC. It yields the protein CASSPGGGSSYEQYF.